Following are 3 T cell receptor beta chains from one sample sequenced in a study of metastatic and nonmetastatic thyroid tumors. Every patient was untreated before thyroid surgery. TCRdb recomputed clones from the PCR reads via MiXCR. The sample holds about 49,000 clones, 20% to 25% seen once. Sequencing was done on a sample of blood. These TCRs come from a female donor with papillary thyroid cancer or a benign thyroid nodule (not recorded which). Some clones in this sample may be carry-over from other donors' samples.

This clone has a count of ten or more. The CDR3 protein is CASNTLGQGPHNEQFF. The CDR3 coding sequence is TGTGCCAGCAACACTCTGGGTCAAGGCCCCCACAATGAGCAGTTCTTC. The V call is TRBV28, the J call TRBJ2-1; D not certain. The CDR3 contains 16 residues. Germline V gene sequence: CDR1 MDHEN, CDR2 SYDVKM. V lost 7 bases to trimming and J lost 5 bases, with 21 bases between them.

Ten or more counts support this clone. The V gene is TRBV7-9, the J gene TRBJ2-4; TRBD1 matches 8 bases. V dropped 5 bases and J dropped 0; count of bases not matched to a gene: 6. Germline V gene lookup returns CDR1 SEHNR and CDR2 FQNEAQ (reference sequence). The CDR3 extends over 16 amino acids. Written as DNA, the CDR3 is TGTGCCAGCAGCCCAAGGACAGGGATAGCCAAAAACATTCAGTACTTC. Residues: CASSPRTGIAKNIQYF.

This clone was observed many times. The CDR3 loop is CASSSRTSGSLIYEQYF. In DNA form, the CDR3 reads TGTGCCAGCAGTTCCCGGACTAGCGGGAGCCTTATTTACGAGCAGTACTTC. The V and J genes are TRBV27 and TRBJ2-7; 13 positions match TRBD2. The CDR3 runs 17 residues. From germline, CDR1 is MNHEY and CDR2 SMNVEV (reference sequence). The V gene end was trimmed by 4 bases and the J gene end by 4 bases; junction bases not matched to a gene: 10.